The entry below describes one T cell receptor beta chain. Its antigen is not known. The read ends 3 residues shy of where the CDR3 ends; the end is completed using the germline J gene. Assay used: immunoSEQ multiplex PCR; TCRdb lists only in-frame clones, some missing. The repertoire shows 50,000 or so clones; the top ten hold approximately 0.78%. This record belongs to a study of Tregs in tolerant kidney transplant recipients. Study summary: Recipients received nonmyeloablative bone marrow transplants from related graft donors, with transient mixed chimerism.

General study results and limits: Antigen-driven expansion was suggested because donor-specific Tregs expanded more than all Tregs in tolerant patients. Validation in larger populations is needed because few patients were studied.

CDR1 and CDR2 (germline): SGHRS, YFSETQ. The CDR3 length is 14 residues. With 0 bases removed from V and 5 bases from J, the gap between germline ends came to 8 bases. Unstimulated regulatory T cells (CD4+CD25+CD127-), CD4+CD25- non-regulatory cells, CD4 and CD8 cells were FACS-sorted from thawed PBMCs. This TCR came from a human donor who received a combined kidney and bone marrow transplant. The specimen comprised CD4+ T cells from blood, sampled before the transplant. The chain employs TRBV5-1 and TRBJ1-4, with D tentatively TRBD1 (5 bases). Incomplete CDR3 DNA: TGCGCCAGCAGCTTGGGGGGCAAGAATGAAAAA. It translates to CASSLGGKNEK. The whole CDR3 sequence reads CASSLGGKNEKLFF.